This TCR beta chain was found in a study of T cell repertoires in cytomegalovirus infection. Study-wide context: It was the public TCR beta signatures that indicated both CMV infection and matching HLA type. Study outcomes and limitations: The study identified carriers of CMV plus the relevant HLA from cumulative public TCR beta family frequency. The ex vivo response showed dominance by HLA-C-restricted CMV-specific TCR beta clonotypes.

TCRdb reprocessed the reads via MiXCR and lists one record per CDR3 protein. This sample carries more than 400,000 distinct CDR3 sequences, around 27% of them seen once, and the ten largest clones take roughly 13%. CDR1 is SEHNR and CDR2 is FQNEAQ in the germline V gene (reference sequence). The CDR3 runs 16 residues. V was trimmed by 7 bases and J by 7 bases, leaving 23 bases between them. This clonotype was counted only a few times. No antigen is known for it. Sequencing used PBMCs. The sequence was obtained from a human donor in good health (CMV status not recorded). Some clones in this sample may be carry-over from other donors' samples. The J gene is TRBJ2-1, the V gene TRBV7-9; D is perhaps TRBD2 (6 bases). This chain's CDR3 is CASTTSSVEGLNEQFF. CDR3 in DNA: TGTGCCAGCACCACCTCGTCGGTGGAGGGGCTTAATGAGCAGTTCTTC. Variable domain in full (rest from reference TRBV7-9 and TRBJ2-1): DTGVSQNPRHKITKRGQNVTFRCDPISEHNRLYWYRQTLGQGPEFLTYFQNEAQLEKSRLLSDRFSAERPKGSFSTLEIQRTEQGDSAMYLCASTTSSVEGLNEQFFGPGTRLTVL.